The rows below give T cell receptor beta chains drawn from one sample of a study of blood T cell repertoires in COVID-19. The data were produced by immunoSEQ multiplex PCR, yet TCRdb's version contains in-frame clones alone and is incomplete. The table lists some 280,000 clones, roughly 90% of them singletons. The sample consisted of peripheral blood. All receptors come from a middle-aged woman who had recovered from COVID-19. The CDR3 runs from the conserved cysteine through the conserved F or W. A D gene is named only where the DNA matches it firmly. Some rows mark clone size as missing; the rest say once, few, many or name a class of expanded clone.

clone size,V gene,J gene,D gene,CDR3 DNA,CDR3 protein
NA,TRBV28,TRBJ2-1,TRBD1,TGTGCCAGCAGCCCCGGGACAGGGGGCCAGGGGGAGCAGTTCTTC,CASSPGTGGQGEQFF
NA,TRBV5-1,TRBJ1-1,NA,TGCGCCAGCAGCTTGACGGGGAAGGTTCAGAAAGCTTTCTTT,CASSLTGKVQKAFF
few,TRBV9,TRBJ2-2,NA,TGTGCCAGCAGCGTAGCAGACCAGGCGGGGGAGCTGTTTTTT,CASSVADQAGELFF
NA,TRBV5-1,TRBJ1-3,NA,TGCGCCAGCAGCGACACAACTGGAAACACCATATATTTT,CASSDTTGNTIYF
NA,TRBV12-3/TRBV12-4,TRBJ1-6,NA,TGTGCCAGTAGTACAGGGAATTCACCCCTCCACTTT,CASSTGNSPLHF
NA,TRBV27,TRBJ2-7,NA,TGTGCCAGCAGTTCGGAGGGTTACGAGCAGTACTTC,CASSSEGYEQYF
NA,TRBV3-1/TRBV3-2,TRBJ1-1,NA,TGTGCCAGCAGCCAAGATCCGGTGGAGATGAACACTGAAGCTTTCTTT,CASSQDPVEMNTEAFF
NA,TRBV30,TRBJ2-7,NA,TGTGCCTGGAGTGTAGCCGATTCCTCCTACGAGCAGTACTTC,CAWSVADSSYEQYF
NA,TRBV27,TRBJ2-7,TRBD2,TGTGCCAGCAGTGGGCTAGCGGGTCTCTCTTACGAGCAGTACTTC,CASSGLAGLSYEQYF
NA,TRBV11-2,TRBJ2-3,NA,TGTGCCAGCAGCTTAGATCCTCGAGCCGGAGCTGGAGATACGCAGTATTTT,CASSLDPRAGAGDTQYF
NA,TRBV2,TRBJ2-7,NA,TGTGCCAGCAGTGCCCCCGGGAACCCCTACGAGCAGTACTTC,CASSAPGNPYEQYF
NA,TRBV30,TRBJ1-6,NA,TGTGCCTGGAGACAACTCAGGGATTCACCCCTCCACTTT,CAWRQLRDSPLHF
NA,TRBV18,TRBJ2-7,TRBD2,TGTGCCAGCTCACCACCTAGCGGGAGGGCCCACGAGCAGTACTTC,CASSPPSGRAHEQYF
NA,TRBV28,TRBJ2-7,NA,TGTGCCAGCACCCCGGCAGGAGGACAGCCCTACGAGCAGTACTTC,CASTPAGGQPYEQYF
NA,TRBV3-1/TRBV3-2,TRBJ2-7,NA,TGTGCCAGCAGCCAAGAGGGTTGGGGCGGCACAGCAGCCTACGAGCAGTACTTC,CASSQEGWGGTAAYEQYF
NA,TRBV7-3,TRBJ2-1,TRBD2,TGTGCCAGCAGCTCCCTAGCGGGGTCTGTCGATGAGCAGTTCTTC,CASSSLAGSVDEQFF
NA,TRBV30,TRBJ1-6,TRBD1,TGTGCCTGGAGTGTAGTCGTGGGACAGGGTTCTTTCGGGTCACCCCTCCACTTT,CAWSVVVGQGSFGSPLHF
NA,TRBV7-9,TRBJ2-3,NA,TGTGCCAGCAGCCCCAGGGGCACAGATACGCAGTATTTT,CASSPRGTDTQYF
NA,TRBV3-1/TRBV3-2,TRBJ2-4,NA,TGTGCCAGCAGCCAAGATTTTGCGGAGATTCAGTACTTC,CASSQDFAEIQYF
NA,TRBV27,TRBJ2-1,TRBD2,TGTGCCAGCAGTCTCTCGGGTGGTAGCGGGAACTACAATGAGCAGTTCTTC,CASSLSGGSGNYNEQFF
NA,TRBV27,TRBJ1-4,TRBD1,TGTGCCAGCAAGACAGGGTTGGCTAATGAAAAACTGTTTTTT,CASKTGLANEKLFF
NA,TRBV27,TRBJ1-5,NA,TGTGCCAGCAGTTCGGTCAATCAGCCCCAGCATTTT,CASSSVNQPQHF
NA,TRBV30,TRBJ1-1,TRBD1,TGTGCCTGGAGTACAAGACAGGGGTGGACTGAAGCTTTCTTT,CAWSTRQGWTEAFF
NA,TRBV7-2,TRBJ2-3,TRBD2,TGTGCCAGCAGCTTGAGGCTCCTAGCGGGAGATAATACGCAGTATTTT,CASSLRLLAGDNTQYF
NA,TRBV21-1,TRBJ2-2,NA,TGTGCCAGCAGCAAAGGCCAGGGCGGGGAGCTGTTTTTT,CASSKGQGGELFF
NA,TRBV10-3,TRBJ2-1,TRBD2,TGTGCCATCAGTCCGGGACTAGCGGGAGACAGGTCCTACAATGAGCAGTTCTTC,CAISPGLAGDRSYNEQFF
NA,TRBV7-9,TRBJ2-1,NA,TGTGCCAGCAGCGGCCTTTACAATGAGCAGTTCTTC,CASSGLYNEQFF
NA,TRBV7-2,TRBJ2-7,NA,TGTGCCAGCAGCTTGGGGGGTATGGGCCACGAGCAGTACTTC,CASSLGGMGHEQYF
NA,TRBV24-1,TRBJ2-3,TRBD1,TGTGCCACCAGTGACCTTCGACAGGGGATCACAGATACGCAGTATTTT,CATSDLRQGITDTQYF
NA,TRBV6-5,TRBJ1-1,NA,TGTGCCAGCAGATTAGGGGGACTGAACACTGAAGCTTTCTTT,CASRLGGLNTEAFF
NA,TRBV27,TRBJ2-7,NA,TGTGCCAGCAGTCACTACGAGCAGTACTTC,CASSHYEQYF
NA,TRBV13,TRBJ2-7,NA,TGTGCCAGCAGCGGCGGGACTTCTACCTACGAGCAGTACTTC,CASSGGTSTYEQYF
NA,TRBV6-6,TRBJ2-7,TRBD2,TGTGCCAGCAGTCAAAGCCTCGGGACTAGCGGGAGCGGGCACTTC,CASSQSLGTSGSGHF
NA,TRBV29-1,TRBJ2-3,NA,TGCAGCGTTGAATCCCAGGGCACAGATACGCAGTATTTT,CSVESQGTDTQYF
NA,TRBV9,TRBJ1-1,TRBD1,TGTGCCAGCAGCCCAACACTGGGTTCCGGGACAGGGGGCCATGAAGCTTTCTTT,CASSPTLGSGTGGHEAFF
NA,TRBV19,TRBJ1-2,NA,TGTGCCAGTAAGAATCCGGGGTTTAACTATGGCTACACCTTC,CASKNPGFNYGYTF
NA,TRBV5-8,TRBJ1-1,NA,TGTGCCAGCAAACTGGGAGCTTCCAGCGTAGCTTTCTTT,CASKLGASSVAFF
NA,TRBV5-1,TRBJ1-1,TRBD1,TGCGCCAGCACCGAGACAGGGCGGAACACTGAAGCTTTCTTT,CASTETGRNTEAFF
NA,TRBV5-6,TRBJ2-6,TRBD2,TGTGCCAGCAGCTTGTGGGGGGGGACCGGGGCCAACGTCCTGACTTTC,CASSLWGGTGANVLTF
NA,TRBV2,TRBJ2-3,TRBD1,TGTGCCAGCAGGGGACAGATCACAGATACGCAGTATTTT,CASRGQITDTQYF
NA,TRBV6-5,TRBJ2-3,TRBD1,TGTGCCAGCAGTTACTCGGGACAGAGCACAGATACGCAGTATTTT,CASSYSGQSTDTQYF
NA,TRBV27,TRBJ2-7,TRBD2,TGTGCCAGCAGAAAGAGACTAGCGCCGGACTACGAGCAGTACTTC,CASRKRLAPDYEQYF
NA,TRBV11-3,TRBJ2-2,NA,TGTGCCAGCAGCTGGGAGCCGGGACAGAACACCGGGGAGCTGTTTTTT,CASSWEPGQNTGELFF
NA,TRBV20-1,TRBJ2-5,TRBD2,TGCAGTGCTAGTTCGGCTAGCGGAGGATCCCAAGAGACCCAGTACTTC,CSASSASGGSQETQYF